The 8 T cell receptor beta chains below were found in one sample sequenced in a study of shared clonotypes between healthy human individuals (dated by TCRdb to about 2020). Receptors were amplified or captured by the immunoSEQ multiplex PCR assay. Imported from immuneACCESS, the table was reduced by TCRdb to in-frame sequences with V and J called. These copies leave out some clones; in studies compared against another copy, an unresolved V gene accounts for under half, and the cause of the remainder is not known. In this sample the table shows around 1.5 million clones, around 98% of which occur a single time. The ten top clones hold approximately 0.44% of the sample. Sequences were obtained from naive CD4+ T cells sorted from blood. Per the publication, the cell subset or site label means: CD45RA+ positively selected. The receptors stem from a young man in good health.

The V gene is TRBV28, the J gene TRBJ2-7; 7 bases fit TRBD2. The V gene's germline CDR1 is MDHEN and CDR2 SYDVKM. J gave up 2 bases and V 6 bases, and 7 bases lay outside the gene matches. The length of the CDR3 is 14 residues. The CDR3 here is CASRTSEAAYEQYF. As DNA, the CDR3 is TGTGCCAGCAGAACTAGCGAGGCTGCCTACGAGCAGTACTTC.

The chain links TRBV19 to TRBJ1-1; D gene uncertain. Germline V CDR1 and CDR2: LNHDA, SQIVND (reference sequence). V lost 5 bases and J 14 bases, leaving 15 bases between the germline ends. The CDR3 contains 11 residues. The CDR3 DNA sequence: TGTGCCAGTAGTTCACGCACGTCACCATTCTTT. This encodes CASSSRTSPFF.

This clone was seen a single time. The sample carries other DNA sequences with the same CDR3. The CDR3 region has the DNA TGTGCCAGCAAGGGTAGCAATCAGCCCCAGCATTTT. The encoded protein is CASKGSNQPQHF. The V and J genes are TRBV6-1 and TRBJ1-5; no clear D. CDR1 and CDR2 from the germline V gene are MNHNS and SASEGT. The CDR3 spans 12 residues. Trimming cost V 7 bases and J 0 bases, with 4 bases left between them.

The chain joins TRBV25-1 to TRBJ2-7; weak D call: TRBD2 (6 bases). V lost 7 bases and J lost 5, with 21 bases in between. The CDR3 extends over 15 amino acids. The germline V gene has CDR1 MGHDK and CDR2 SYGVNS. The CDR3: CASNTWGGRSHEQYF. CDR3 nucleotide sequence: TGTGCCAGCAACACTTGGGGAGGAAGGTCCCACGAGCAGTACTTC.

This rearrangement joins TRBV18 to TRBJ2-3; 10 positions match TRBD2. The V gene end was trimmed by 2 bases and the J gene end by 3 bases; junction bases not matched to a gene: 5. CDR1 KGHSH and CDR2 LQKENI come from the germline V gene. The length of the CDR3 is 16 residues. Here the CDR3 reads CASSPWASGSTDTQYF. The CDR3 bases are TGTGCCAGCTCACCATGGGCTAGCGGGAGTACAGATACGCAGTATTTT.

This chain connects TRBV20-1 to TRBJ1-1, with D unclear. Germline-derived CDR1 and CDR2 are DFQATT and SNEGSKA (reference sequence). The CDR3 consists of 11 residues. With 1 base removed from V and 10 bases from J, the gap between germline ends came to 10 bases. Here the CDR3 reads CSARVDLRAFF. The CDR3 region has the DNA TGCAGTGCTAGAGTGGATCTTCGAGCTTTCTTT.

The chain is built from TRBV7-2 and TRBJ2-1, with 7 bases that match TRBD2. Per germline, CDR1 SGHTA and CDR2 FQGNSA. The CDR3 loop spans 17 amino acids. Trimming at V came to 2 bases and at J to 0 bases, leaving 7 bases not matched to a gene. CDR3 loop: CASSLRPSGSSYNEQFF. The DNA for the CDR3 is TGTGCCAGCAGCTTAAGGCCTAGCGGTAGCTCCTACAATGAGCAGTTCTTC.

The rearrangement uses TRBV5-1 and TRBJ1-1, with a tentative D call TRBD1 (6 bases). Trimming shortened V by 5 bases and J by 1 base, and 15 bases separated the two germline ends. In germline, CDR1 is SGHRS, CDR2 YFSETQ. The CDR3 sequence is 15 residues long. The CDR3 protein is CASRRPGQPNTEAFF. CDR3 coding DNA: TGCGCCAGCAGACGACCGGGACAACCGAACACTGAAGCTTTCTTT.